A selection of T cell receptor beta chains follows, all from one sample in a study of cytomegalovirus exposure and HLA in healthy donors. Only in-frame clones appear in the TCRdb table, and some are missing; sequencing was by immunoSEQ multiplex PCR. The repertoire holds about 72,000 clones, with 65% to 80% as singletons. Sequences were obtained from PBMCs. These TCRs come from a man aged 35 to 55 in good health and CMV-seropositive. Both conserved end residues are part of each CDR3. The D gene is left open where the match is weak. Not all rows give a size; the values are once, few, many and, for expanded clones, a class.

CDR3 length: 14
J gene: TRBJ2-7
clone size: NA
V gene: TRBV2
D gene: TRBD1
CDR3 protein: CASKDGTGGYEQYF
CDR3 DNA: TGTGCCAGCAAGGATGGCACAGGGGGCTACGAGCAGTACTTC

CDR3 length: 14
J gene: TRBJ2-5
clone size: NA
V gene: TRBV9
D gene: NA
CDR3 protein: CASSVGPGGETQYF
CDR3 DNA: TGTGCCAGCAGCGTTGGCCCCGGGGGTGAGACCCAGTACTTC

CDR3 length: 15
J gene: TRBJ2-1
clone size: few
V gene: TRBV6-5
D gene: TRBD2
CDR3 protein: CASTDRGGPYNEQFF
CDR3 DNA: TGTGCCAGCACCGATCGCGGGGGGCCTTACAATGAGCAGTTCTTC

CDR3 length: 15
J gene: TRBJ2-2
clone size: NA
V gene: TRBV5-1
D gene: TRBD2
CDR3 protein: CASSPGTSYSRELFF
CDR3 DNA: TGCGCCAGCAGCCCCGGGACTAGTTACTCCCGGGAGCTGTTTTTT

CDR3 length: 13
J gene: TRBJ1-6
clone size: NA
V gene: TRBV7-8
D gene: TRBD1
CDR3 protein: CASSSGRGQVLHF
CDR3 DNA: TGTGCCAGCAGCTCCGGAAGGGGGCAGGTCCTCCACTTT

CDR3 length: 17
J gene: TRBJ1-2
clone size: once
V gene: TRBV27
D gene: TRBD1
CDR3 protein: CASSLYAPDRVNYGYTF
CDR3 DNA: TGTGCCAGCAGTTTGTATGCTCCCGACAGGGTGAACTATGGCTACACCTTC

CDR3 length: 11
J gene: TRBJ2-7
clone size: few
V gene: TRBV11-2
D gene: NA
CDR3 protein: CASSLRKEQYF
CDR3 DNA: TGTGCCAGCAGCTTGAGAAAAGAGCAGTACTTC

CDR3 length: 14
J gene: TRBJ2-1
clone size: few
V gene: TRBV5-6
D gene: NA
CDR3 protein: CASSPGLAPNEQFF
CDR3 DNA: TGTGCCAGCAGCCCGGGCCTAGCCCCTAATGAGCAGTTCTTC

CDR3 length: 16
J gene: TRBJ1-1
clone size: few
V gene: TRBV9
D gene: NA
CDR3 protein: CASSPGVGRENTEAFF
CDR3 DNA: TGTGCCAGCAGTCCCGGCGTGGGCAGGGAGAACACTGAAGCTTTCTTT

CDR3 length: 16
J gene: TRBJ1-1
clone size: NA
V gene: TRBV4-1
D gene: NA
CDR3 protein: CASSQTPVHFNTEAFF
CDR3 DNA: TGCGCCAGCAGCCAGACTCCCGTACACTTTAACACTGAAGCTTTCTTT